This T cell receptor (beta chain) was observed in a study of T cell responses to AZD1222 COVID-19 vaccine. Second-dose schedules of about 4 or about 12 weeks were combined. The study's findings and limits: The donor cohort was predominantly white British with a female majority, and clonal diversity may have been underestimated. Nearly half of the spike-specific TCRs reportedly recognize variant regions that carry no mutations.

The repertoire was sequenced with immunoSEQ multiplex PCR; TCRdb's copy has only in-frame clones and lacks some. This table has some 180,000 clones, approximately 91% appearing once. A remark on this clone: The antigen remains unidentified.

The V end was cut by 7 bases, the J end by 3 bases, with 15 bases between. CDR3 length: 15 amino acids. Looked up from germline, CDR1 is SNHLY and CDR2 is FYNNEI. Sample: peripheral blood, taken 28 days after the second AZD1222 dose. J is TRBJ1-4 and V is TRBV2; no firm D call. This receptor was obtained from an adult who received the AZD1222 COVID-19 vaccine. CDR3 nucleotide sequence: TGTGCCAGCAACCAAAGGATGCCGTCTAATGAAAAACTGTTTTTT. Translating it yields CASNQRMPSNEKLFF.